The 25 T cell receptor beta chains in this list originate from one sample, sequenced in a study of immune cell composition in non-small cell lung cancer (dated by TCRdb to 2015 to 2018). Receptor libraries were prepared by the immunoSEQ multiplex PCR assay. TCRdb carries this immuneACCESS record with in-frame sequences only. Its versions omit some clonotypes, under half of them owing to an unresolved V gene in the studies checked, with the rest unexplained. For this sample the table gives roughly 3,400 clones, of which roughly 80% were detected only once. Jointly, the top ten make up under 5% of the sample. The sample was lung tumor tissue. Receptors were obtained from a human donor with non-small cell lung cancer.

The CDR3 is CASSLGDSDEQYF. CDR3 nucleotide sequence: TGTGCCAGCAGCTTGGGGGACAGTGACGAGCAGTACTTC. This chain joins TRBV5-6 and TRBJ2-7; 7 positions match TRBD1. Germline CDR1 is SGHDT and CDR2 is YYEEEE. Trimming cost V 0 bases and J 5 bases; bases outside gene matches: 2. The CDR3 has 13 amino acids.

The chain joins TRBV6-5 to TRBJ1-1; no definite D call. CDR1 is MNHEY and CDR2 is SVGAGI in the germline V gene. This CDR3 contains 13 residues. V lost 4 bases to trimming and J lost 0 bases, with 6 bases between them. The chain's CDR3 is CASSSRLNTEAFF. In nucleotides, the CDR3 is TGTGCCAGCAGTTCTAGATTGAACACTGAAGCTTTCTTT.

This clone was recorded a few times. This sequence joins TRBV9 and TRBJ1-1, with 9 bases aligning to TRBD1. The CDR3 is 15 residues long. Germline V lookup: CDR1 SGDLS, CDR2 YYNGEE. V trimming: 2 bases; J trimming: 5 bases; junction bases outside the gene matches: 7. The DNA for the CDR3 is TGTGCCAGCAGCGTCGGGACAGGGTCAAATACTGAAGCTTTCTTT. Its protein product is CASSVGTGSNTEAFF.

The chain recombines TRBV21-1 with TRBJ1-5; the listed D gene, TRBD1, was not tested against the DNA. TRBV21-1 is a documented pseudogene. CDR3 length: 17 residues. CDR3 sequence: CASSKAGGTGPNQPQHF. CDR3 sequence (DNA): TGTGCCAGCAGCAAAGCTGGGGGGACAGGGCCCAATCAGCCCCAGCATTTT.

The genes are TRBV7-8 and TRBJ1-1; D is perhaps TRBD1 (5 bases). Germline V lookup: CDR1 SGHVS, CDR2 FQNEAQ. CDR3 length: 14 amino acids. V was shortened by 5 bases and J by 1 base, with 11 bases between the two germline ends. Written as DNA, the CDR3 is TGTGCCAGCAGCCCTAGACAGACGAACACTGAAGCTTTCTTT. Its protein product is CASSPRQTNTEAFF.

The chain combines TRBV10-3 with TRBJ1-1, with 7 bases fitting TRBD1. Germline V lookup: CDR1 ENHRY, CDR2 SYGVKD. The CDR3 totals 14 residues. Germline trimming cut 2 bases from V and 9 bases from J; bases unmatched to any gene: 9. CDR3 region: CAISEGGQWEKAFF. For the CDR3, the DNA is TGTGCCATCAGTGAGGGGGGACAGTGGGAGAAAGCTTTCTTT.

J is TRBJ1-1 and V is TRBV13; D uncertain. Germline V gene sequence: CDR1 PRHDT, CDR2 FYEKMQ (reference sequence). The V end was cut by 0 bases, the J end by 2 bases, with 13 bases between. The CDR3 has 16 residues. CDR3 in amino acids: CASSLGYISPNTEAFF. CDR3 in DNA: TGTGCCAGCAGCTTAGGGTACATATCGCCAAACACTGAAGCTTTCTTT.

The chain recombines TRBV5-1 with TRBJ2-5, with 11 bases fitting TRBD2. J was trimmed by 2 bases and V by 4 bases; bases with no gene match: 7. This CDR3 is built from 16 residues. Germline V gives CDR1 SGHRS, CDR2 YFSETQ. CDR3 residues: CASSLRLAGRQETQYF. The CDR3 DNA reads as TGCGCCAGCAGCCTTCGACTAGCGGGGAGACAAGAGACCCAGTACTTC.

The chain uses TRBV7-2 and TRBJ1-2; TRBD1 agrees at 11 bases. The germline V gene has CDR1 SGHTA and CDR2 FQGNSA. This CDR3 spans 14 amino acids. V trimming: 2 bases; J trimming: 8 bases; junction bases outside the gene matches: 4. In DNA, the CDR3 is TGTGCCAGCAGCTTACGGACAGGGGGCGGAGGCTACACCTTC. Residues: CASSLRTGGGGYTF.

The V call is TRBV9, the J call TRBJ1-2; no definite D call. The V and J ends lost 4 bases and 1 base respectively, with 5 bases between them. Germline-derived CDR1 and CDR2 are SGDLS and YYNGEE. The CDR3 consists of 12 residues. The CDR3 DNA reads as TGTGCCAGCAGCCTTAGTAACTATGGCTACACCTTC. Encoded protein: CASSLSNYGYTF.

This clone was picked up a small number of times. V usage is TRBV21-1 and J usage is TRBJ1-4; the listed D gene, TRBD1, was not tested against the DNA. TRBV21-1 is an annotated pseudogene. The CDR3 contains 16 residues. CDR3 sequence (DNA): TGTGCCAGCAGCAATTGGAGCCGGGACACCAATGAAAAACTGTTTTTT. This sequence encodes CASSNWSRDTNEKLFF.

The chain uses TRBV28 and TRBJ1-6; D remains ambiguous. Germline CDR1 is MDHEN and CDR2 is SYDVKM. CDR3 length: 12 amino acids. V gave up 6 bases and J gave up 10 bases, with 10 bases separating them. CDR3 sequence (DNA): TGTGCCAGCAGCCTCACAAACTCACCCCTCCACTTT. Translated: CASSLTNSPLHF.

The J gene is TRBJ1-4, the V gene TRBV19; D possibly corresponds to TRBD1 (5 bases). The CDR3 extends over 16 amino acids. Per the germline V gene, CDR1 is LNHDA and CDR2 is SQIVND (reference sequence). Trimming took 7 bases from V and 0 from J, leaving 15 bases between them. The CDR3 reads CASTTEGRATNEKLFF. CDR3 DNA: TGTGCCAGTACCACGGAGGGACGAGCAACTAATGAAAAACTGTTTTTT.

This chain connects TRBV25-1 to TRBJ2-6, with 7 bases fitting TRBD1. Germline lookup yields CDR1 MGHDK and CDR2 SYGVNS. This CDR3 spans 16 amino acids. The junction had 4 bases not matched to a gene; V was cut back by 4 bases and J by 1 base. CDR3 in amino acids: CASSGFRGSGANVLTF. Here the CDR3 DNA reads TGTGCCAGCAGTGGCTTCAGGGGGTCTGGGGCCAACGTCCTGACTTTC.

The rearrangement joins TRBV7-9 to TRBJ2-3, with 7 positions matching TRBD1. The CDR3 consists of 18 residues. The V segment lost 1 base and the J segment 1 base; nucleotides outside the gene matches: 11. Looked up from germline, CDR1 is SEHNR and CDR2 is FQNEAQ (reference sequence). The CDR3 here is CASSLGQGGGMGTDTQYF. For the CDR3, the DNA is TGTGCCAGCAGCTTAGGACAGGGTGGAGGTATGGGCACAGATACGCAGTATTTT.

V gene TRBV5-1 combines with J gene TRBJ2-5, with 8 bases aligning to TRBD1. The CDR3 spans 15 residues. V lost 2 bases and J lost 1; bases outside the gene matches: 4. Per germline, CDR1 SGHRS and CDR2 YFSETQ. The CDR3: CASSFQDRVQETQYF. CDR3 DNA sequence: TGCGCCAGCAGCTTCCAGGACAGGGTCCAAGAGACCCAGTACTTC.

The chain uses TRBV9 and TRBJ2-3; perhaps TRBD2 as D (5 bases). Trimming shortened V by 0 bases and J by 0 bases, and 8 bases separated the two germline ends. Germline CDR1 and CDR2: SGDLS and YYNGEE. The CDR3 contains 15 residues. CDR3 in amino acids: CASSVASGSTDTQYF. CDR3 bases: TGTGCCAGCAGCGTAGCAAGCGGTAGCACAGATACGCAGTATTTT.

The V and J genes are TRBV2 and TRBJ1-5; 7 bases match TRBD1. The CDR3 contains 15 residues. Germline CDR1 and CDR2: SNHLY and FYNNEI. After removal of 4 bases from V and 6 bases from J, the junction contained 9 bases not matched to a gene. The DNA of the CDR3 is TGTGCCAGCAGTGCTGTAACAGGGGCTAGTCAGCCCCAGCATTTT. This gives the protein CASSAVTGASQPQHF.

The V and J genes are TRBV2 and TRBJ1-1; no reliable D call. V was shortened by 0 bases and J by 1 base, with 9 bases between the two germline ends. CDR3 length: 15 residues. CDR1 and CDR2 (germline): SNHLY, FYNNEI. The CDR3 spells CASSEARTKNTEAFF. The CDR3 DNA follows: TGTGCCAGCAGTGAAGCGCGGACTAAGAACACTGAAGCTTTCTTT.

The chain combines TRBV11-2 with TRBJ1-4; possibly TRBD1 for D (6 bases). Germline values: CDR1 SGHAT, CDR2 FQNNGV. The CDR3 extends over 14 amino acids. V lost 5 bases, J lost 8 bases, and 15 bases lay in between. CDR3 nucleotides: TGTGCCAGCAGCGAACAGGGTATATCCGAAAAACTGTTTTTT. Amino acid sequence: CASSEQGISEKLFF.

The CDR3 reads CASTGQVITGELFF. The CDR3 nucleotides are TGTGCCAGTACCGGACAGGTGATCACCGGGGAGCTGTTTTTT. The chain links TRBV6-1 to TRBJ2-2, with TRBD1 identical over 7 bases. Trimming removed 9 bases from V and 4 bases from J; junction bases left unmatched: 8. The CDR3 totals 14 residues. Germline CDR1 reads MNHNS; CDR2 reads SASEGT.

The chain recombines TRBV9 with TRBJ1-5; 8 bases agree with TRBD1. Per germline, CDR1 SGDLS and CDR2 YYNGEE. The CDR3 spans 15 residues. The junction had 9 bases not matched to a gene; V was cut back by 3 bases and J by 7 bases. Written as DNA, the CDR3 is TGTGCCAGCAGCGCGGGACAGGCCACCAACCAGCCCCAGCATTTT. Residues: CASSAGQATNQPQHF.

The gene calls are TRBV7-8 and TRBJ1-5; D remains unclear. The CDR3 has 16 residues. Germline V gene sequence: CDR1 SGHVS, CDR2 FQNEAQ. Trimming removed 1 base at V and 5 bases at J, with 15 bases between. The CDR3 coding sequence is TGTGCCAGCAGCTTAGTCATGGGCAGGTCGCATCAGCCCCAGCATTTT. Translated, it gives CASSLVMGRSHQPQHF. Full variable domain (outside the CDR3, taken from reference TRBV7-8 and TRBJ1-5): GAGVSQSPRYKVAKRGQDVALRCDPISGHVSLFWYQQALGQGPEFLTYFQNEAQLDKSGLPSDRFFAERPEGSVSTLKIQRTQQEDSAVYLCASSLVMGRSHQPQHFGDGTRLSIL.

In its sample, this clone was seen once. The rearrangement links TRBV27 to TRBJ1-5, with D perhaps TRBD1 (5 bases). Germline CDR1 and CDR2: MNHEY and SMNVEV (reference sequence). This CDR3 is 13 amino acids long. Trimming shortened V by 3 bases and J by 4 bases, and 7 bases separated the two germline ends. The CDR3 spells CASSFPGNQPQHF. CDR3 DNA sequence: TGTGCCAGCAGTTTCCCAGGGAATCAGCCCCAGCATTTT.

The sample holds one count of this clone. The chain uses TRBV6-4 and TRBJ2-3; TRBD2 matches at 7 bases. Germline CDR1 reads MRHNA; CDR2 reads SNTAGT. Unmatched junction bases numbered 8, after V lost 8 bases and J lost 6 bases. CDR3 length: 13 amino acids. In DNA, the CDR3 is TGTGCCAGCTGGGGGGGGAAGGGTGATACGCAGTATTTT. It encodes CASWGGKGDTQYF.